This T cell receptor beta chain stems from a study of shared clonotypes between healthy human individuals. Findings and limits, study-wide: Incompleteness in sorted-subset sequencing, despite large depth, was shown by rarefaction. In a handful of donors, around 4.5% of naive CD4 clonotypes appeared in common.

The study ran the assay at deep level. In the original processing: Without quality scores, immunoSEQ junctional reads could not be filtered like full-length reads. Profiling relied on immunoSEQ multiplex PCR, and the TCRdb table lists in-frame clones only, not all of them. V, J and clone size reflect that table, while D and trimming were determined from the DNA. The top ten hold more than 1.5% of the sample, which has about 2.1 million clones, 90% to 95% seen once. Comments on this clone: Antigen specificity is unknown.

CD45RO negativity and positive selection for CCR7 defined naive CD8 cells, a population that excluded terminally differentiated effector memory CD45RA+ cells. The TCR originated in a man aged 18 to 29 in good health. Some clones in this sample may be carry-over from other donors' samples. The specimen was naive CD8+ T cells from PBMCs.

The CDR3 sequence: CASSPIPSDRAHEQYF. CDR3 nucleotides: TGTGCCAGCAGCCCTATCCCAAGTGACAGGGCCCACGAGCAGTACTTC. The chain recombines TRBV27 with TRBJ2-7; 7 bases are a match to TRBD1. Germline CDR1 and CDR2: MNHEY and SMNVEV (reference sequence). CDR3 length: 16 residues. Trimming took 6 bases from V and 5 from J; bases not matched to a gene: 16.